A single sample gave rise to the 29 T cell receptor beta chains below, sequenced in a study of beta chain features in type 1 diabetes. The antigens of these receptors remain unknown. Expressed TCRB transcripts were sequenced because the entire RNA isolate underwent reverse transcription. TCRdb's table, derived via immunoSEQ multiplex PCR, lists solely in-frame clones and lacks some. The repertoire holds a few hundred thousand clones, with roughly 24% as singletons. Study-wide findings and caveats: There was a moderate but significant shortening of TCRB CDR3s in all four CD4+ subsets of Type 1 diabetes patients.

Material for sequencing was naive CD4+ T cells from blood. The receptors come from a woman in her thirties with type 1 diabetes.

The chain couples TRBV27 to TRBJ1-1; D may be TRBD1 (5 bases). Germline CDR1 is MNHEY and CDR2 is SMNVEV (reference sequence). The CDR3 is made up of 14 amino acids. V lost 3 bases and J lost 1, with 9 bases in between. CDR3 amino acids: CASSLSRENTEAFF. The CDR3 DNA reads TGTGCCAGCAGTTTGTCCAGGGAGAACACTGAAGCTTTCTTT.

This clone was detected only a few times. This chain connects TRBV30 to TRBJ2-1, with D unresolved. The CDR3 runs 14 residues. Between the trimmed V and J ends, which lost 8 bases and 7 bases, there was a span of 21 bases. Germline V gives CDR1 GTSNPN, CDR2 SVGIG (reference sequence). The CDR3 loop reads CAASLDWISNEQFF. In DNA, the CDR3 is TGTGCCGCCAGCCTAGACTGGATTTCGAATGAGCAGTTCTTC.

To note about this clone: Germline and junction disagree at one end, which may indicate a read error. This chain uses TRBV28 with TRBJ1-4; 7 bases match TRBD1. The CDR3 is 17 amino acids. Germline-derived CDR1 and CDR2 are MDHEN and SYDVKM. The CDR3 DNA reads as TGTGCCAGCACCACACGTCCCCGGGGACAGACTAATGAAAACCTGTTTTTT. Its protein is CASTTRPRGQTNENLFF. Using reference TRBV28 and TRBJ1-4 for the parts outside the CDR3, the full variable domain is DVKVTQSSRYLVKRTGEKVFLECVQDMDHENMFWYRQDPGLGLRLIYFSYDVKMKEKGDIPEGYSVSREKKERFSLILESASTNQTSMYLCASTTRPRGQTNENLFFGSGTQLSVL.

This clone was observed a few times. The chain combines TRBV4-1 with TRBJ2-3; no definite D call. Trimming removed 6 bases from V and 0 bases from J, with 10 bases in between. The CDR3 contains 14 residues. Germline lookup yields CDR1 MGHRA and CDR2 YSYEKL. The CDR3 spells CASSSSPSTDTQYF. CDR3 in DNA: TGCGCCAGCAGTTCTTCCCCTAGCACAGATACGCAGTATTTT.

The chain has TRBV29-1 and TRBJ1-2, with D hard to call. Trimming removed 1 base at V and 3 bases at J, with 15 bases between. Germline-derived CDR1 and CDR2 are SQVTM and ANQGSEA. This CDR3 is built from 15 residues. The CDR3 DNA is TGCAGCGTTGAAGGAGGCAGCCCAGAATACTATGGCTACACCTTC. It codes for CSVEGGSPEYYGYTF.

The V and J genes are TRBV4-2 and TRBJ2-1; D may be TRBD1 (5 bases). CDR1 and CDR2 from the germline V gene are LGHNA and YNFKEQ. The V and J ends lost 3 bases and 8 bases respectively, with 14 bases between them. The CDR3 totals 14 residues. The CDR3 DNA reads TGTGCCAGCAGCCAGGGAAAGGGGAACCATGAGCAGTTCTTC. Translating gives CASSQGKGNHEQFF.

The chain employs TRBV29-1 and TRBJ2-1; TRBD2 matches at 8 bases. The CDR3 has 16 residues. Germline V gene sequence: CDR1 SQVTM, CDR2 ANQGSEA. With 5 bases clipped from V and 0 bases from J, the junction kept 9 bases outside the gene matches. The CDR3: CSVRSSGPSSYNEQFF. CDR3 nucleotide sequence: TGCAGCGTTCGGTCTAGCGGGCCAAGCTCCTACAATGAGCAGTTCTTC.

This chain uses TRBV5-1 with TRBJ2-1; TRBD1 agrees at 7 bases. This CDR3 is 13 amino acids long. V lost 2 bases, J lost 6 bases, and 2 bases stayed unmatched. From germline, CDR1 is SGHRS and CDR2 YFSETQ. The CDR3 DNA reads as TGCGCCAGCAGCTTACAGGGGTTCAATGAGCAGTTCTTC. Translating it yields CASSLQGFNEQFF.

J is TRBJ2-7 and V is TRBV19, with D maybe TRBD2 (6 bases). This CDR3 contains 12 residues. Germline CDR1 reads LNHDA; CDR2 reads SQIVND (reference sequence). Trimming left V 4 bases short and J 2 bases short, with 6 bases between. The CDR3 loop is CASSSGAYEQYF. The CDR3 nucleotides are TGTGCCAGTAGTAGCGGGGCCTACGAGCAGTACTTC.

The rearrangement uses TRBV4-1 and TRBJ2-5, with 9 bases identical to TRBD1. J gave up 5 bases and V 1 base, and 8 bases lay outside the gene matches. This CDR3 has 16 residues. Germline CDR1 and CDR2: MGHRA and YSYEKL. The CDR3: CASSQAGTGSWETQYF. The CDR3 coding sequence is TGCGCCAGCAGCCAAGCCGGGACAGGGTCATGGGAGACCCAGTACTTC.

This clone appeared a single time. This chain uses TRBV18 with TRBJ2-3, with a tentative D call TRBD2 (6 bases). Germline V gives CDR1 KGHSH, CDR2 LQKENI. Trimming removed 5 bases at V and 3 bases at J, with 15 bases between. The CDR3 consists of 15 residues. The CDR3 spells CASSLLGGITDTQYF. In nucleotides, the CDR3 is TGTGCCAGCTCATTACTCGGAGGGATAACAGATACGCAGTATTTT.

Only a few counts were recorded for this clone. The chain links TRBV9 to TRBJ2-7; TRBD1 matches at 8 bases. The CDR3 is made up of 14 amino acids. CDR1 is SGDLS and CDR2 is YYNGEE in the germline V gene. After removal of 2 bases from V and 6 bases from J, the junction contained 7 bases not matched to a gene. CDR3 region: CASSVQGATGEQYF. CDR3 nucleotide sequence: TGTGCCAGCAGCGTTCAGGGGGCGACCGGCGAGCAGTACTTC.

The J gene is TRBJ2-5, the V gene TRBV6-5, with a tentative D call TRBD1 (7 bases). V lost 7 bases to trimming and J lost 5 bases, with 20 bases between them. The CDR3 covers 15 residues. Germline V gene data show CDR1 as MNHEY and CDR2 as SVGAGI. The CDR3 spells CASTFTGGGVETQYF. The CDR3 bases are TGTGCCAGCACTTTCACTGGAGGGGGCGTGGAGACCCAGTACTTC.

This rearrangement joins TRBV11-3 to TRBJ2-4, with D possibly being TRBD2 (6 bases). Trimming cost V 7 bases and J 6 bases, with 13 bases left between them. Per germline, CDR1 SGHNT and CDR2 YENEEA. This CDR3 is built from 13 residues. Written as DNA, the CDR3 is TGTGCCAGCACCCTCGGAGCGGGAAACATTCAGTACTTC. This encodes CASTLGAGNIQYF.

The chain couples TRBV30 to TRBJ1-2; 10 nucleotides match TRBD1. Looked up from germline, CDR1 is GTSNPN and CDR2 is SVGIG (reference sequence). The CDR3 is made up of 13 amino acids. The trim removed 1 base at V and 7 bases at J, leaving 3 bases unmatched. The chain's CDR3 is CAWSGQGASGYTF. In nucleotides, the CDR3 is TGTGCCTGGAGTGGACAGGGGGCAAGTGGCTACACCTTC.

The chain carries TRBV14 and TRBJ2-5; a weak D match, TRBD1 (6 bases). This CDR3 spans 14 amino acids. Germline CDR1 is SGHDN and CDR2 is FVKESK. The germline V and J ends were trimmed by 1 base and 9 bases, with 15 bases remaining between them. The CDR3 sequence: CASSQGATGVAQYF. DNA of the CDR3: TGTGCCAGCAGCCAAGGAGCGACAGGTGTGGCCCAGTACTTC.

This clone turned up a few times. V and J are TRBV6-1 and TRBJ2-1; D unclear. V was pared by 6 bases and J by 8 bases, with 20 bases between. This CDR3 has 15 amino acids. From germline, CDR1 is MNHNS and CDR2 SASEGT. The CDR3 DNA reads TGTGCCAGCAGCCCCAGCGCCCACCGGTGGCATGAGCAGTTCTTC. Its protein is CASSPSAHRWHEQFF.

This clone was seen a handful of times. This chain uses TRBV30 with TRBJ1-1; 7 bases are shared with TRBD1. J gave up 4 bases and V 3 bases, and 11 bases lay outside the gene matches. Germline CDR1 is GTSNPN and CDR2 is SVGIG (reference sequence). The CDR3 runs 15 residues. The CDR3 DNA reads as TGTGCCTGGAGCATGCGTGACAGGGTTGGCACTGAAGCTTTCTTT. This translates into CAWSMRDRVGTEAFF.

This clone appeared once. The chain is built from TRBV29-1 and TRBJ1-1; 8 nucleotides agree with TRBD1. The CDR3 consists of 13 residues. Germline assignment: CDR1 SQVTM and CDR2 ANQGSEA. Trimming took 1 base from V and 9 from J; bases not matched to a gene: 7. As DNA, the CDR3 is TGCAGCGTTGAAGGGACAGGGAGCTATAAAGCTTTCTTT. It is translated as CSVEGTGSYKAFF.

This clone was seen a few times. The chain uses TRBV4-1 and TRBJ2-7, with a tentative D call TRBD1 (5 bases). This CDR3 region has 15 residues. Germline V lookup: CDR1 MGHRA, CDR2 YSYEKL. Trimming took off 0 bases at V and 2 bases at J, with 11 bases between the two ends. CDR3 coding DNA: TGCGCCAGCAGCCAAGATAGAGCAGGGACCTACGAGCAGTACTTC. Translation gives CASSQDRAGTYEQYF.

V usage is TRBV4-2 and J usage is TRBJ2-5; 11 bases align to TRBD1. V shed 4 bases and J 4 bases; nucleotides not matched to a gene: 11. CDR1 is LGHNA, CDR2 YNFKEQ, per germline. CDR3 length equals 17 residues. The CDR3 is CASSPNTGQGARETQYF. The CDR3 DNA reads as TGTGCCAGCAGCCCCAATACCGGACAGGGGGCTCGAGAGACCCAGTACTTC.

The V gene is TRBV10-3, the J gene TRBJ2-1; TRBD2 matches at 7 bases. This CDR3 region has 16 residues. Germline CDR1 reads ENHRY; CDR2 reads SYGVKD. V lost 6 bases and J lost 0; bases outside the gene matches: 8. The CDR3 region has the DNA TGTGCCATCAGAACAGCGGGAAGGAGCTCCTACAATGAGCAGTTCTTC. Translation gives CAIRTAGRSSYNEQFF.

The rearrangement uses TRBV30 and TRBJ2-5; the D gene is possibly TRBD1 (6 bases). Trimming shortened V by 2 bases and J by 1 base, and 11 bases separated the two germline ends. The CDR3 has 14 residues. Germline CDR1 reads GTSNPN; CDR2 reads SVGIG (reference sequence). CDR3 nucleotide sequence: TGTGCCTGGAGTCCCATAGGGGGCCAAGAGACCCAGTACTTC. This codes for CAWSPIGGQETQYF.

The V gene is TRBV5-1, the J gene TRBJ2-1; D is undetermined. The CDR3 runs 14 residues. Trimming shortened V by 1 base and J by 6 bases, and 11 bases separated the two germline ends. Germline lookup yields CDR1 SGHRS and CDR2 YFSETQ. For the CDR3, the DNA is TGCGCCAGCAGCTTGTCGGGTGTGGGCAATGAGCAGTTCTTC. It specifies CASSLSGVGNEQFF.

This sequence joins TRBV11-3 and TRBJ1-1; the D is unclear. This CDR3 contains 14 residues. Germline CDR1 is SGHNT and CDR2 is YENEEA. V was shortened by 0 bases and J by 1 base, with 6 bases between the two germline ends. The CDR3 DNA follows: TGTGCCAGCAGCTTAGAACGGGGGAACACTGAAGCTTTCTTT. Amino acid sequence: CASSLERGNTEAFF.

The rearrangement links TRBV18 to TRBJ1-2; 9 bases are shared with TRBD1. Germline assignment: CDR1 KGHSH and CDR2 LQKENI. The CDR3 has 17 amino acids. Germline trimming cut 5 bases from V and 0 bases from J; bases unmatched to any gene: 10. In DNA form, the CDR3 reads TGTGCCAGCTCATACACCGGGACAGGGCCATCTAACTATGGCTACACCTTC. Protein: CASSYTGTGPSNYGYTF. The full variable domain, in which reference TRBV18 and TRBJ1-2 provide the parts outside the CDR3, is NAGVMQNPRHLVRRRGQEARLRCSPMKGHSHVYWYRQLPEEGLKFMVYLQKENIIDESGMPKERFSAEFPKEGPSILRIQQVVRGDSAAYFCASSYTGTGPSNYGYTFGSGTRLTVV.

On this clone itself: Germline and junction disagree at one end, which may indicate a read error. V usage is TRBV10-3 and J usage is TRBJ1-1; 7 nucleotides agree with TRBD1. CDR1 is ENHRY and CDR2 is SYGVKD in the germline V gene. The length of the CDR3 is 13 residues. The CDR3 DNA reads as TGTGCCATCACCGACGTGGGACAGAACCCCAATCACTTT. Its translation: CAITDVGQNPNHF.

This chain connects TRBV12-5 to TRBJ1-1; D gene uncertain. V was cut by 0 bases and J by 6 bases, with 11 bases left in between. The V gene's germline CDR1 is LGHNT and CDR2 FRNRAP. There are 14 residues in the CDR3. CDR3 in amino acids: CASGLVPTLSEAFF. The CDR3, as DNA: TGTGCTAGTGGTTTGGTACCCACATTATCTGAAGCTTTCTTT. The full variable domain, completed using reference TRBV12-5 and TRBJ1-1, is DARVTQTPRHKVTEMGQEVTMRCQPILGHNTVFWYRQTMMQGLELLAYFRNRAPLDDSGMPKDRFSAEMPDATLATLKIQPSEPRDSAVYFCASGLVPTLSEAFFGQGTRLTVV.

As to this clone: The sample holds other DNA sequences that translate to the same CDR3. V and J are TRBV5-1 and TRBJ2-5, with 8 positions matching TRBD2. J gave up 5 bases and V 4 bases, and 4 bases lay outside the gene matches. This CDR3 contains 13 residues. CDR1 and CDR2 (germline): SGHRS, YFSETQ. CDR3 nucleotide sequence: TGCGCCAGCAGCCCGGGAGGGAGGGAGACCCAGTACTTC. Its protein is CASSPGGRETQYF.